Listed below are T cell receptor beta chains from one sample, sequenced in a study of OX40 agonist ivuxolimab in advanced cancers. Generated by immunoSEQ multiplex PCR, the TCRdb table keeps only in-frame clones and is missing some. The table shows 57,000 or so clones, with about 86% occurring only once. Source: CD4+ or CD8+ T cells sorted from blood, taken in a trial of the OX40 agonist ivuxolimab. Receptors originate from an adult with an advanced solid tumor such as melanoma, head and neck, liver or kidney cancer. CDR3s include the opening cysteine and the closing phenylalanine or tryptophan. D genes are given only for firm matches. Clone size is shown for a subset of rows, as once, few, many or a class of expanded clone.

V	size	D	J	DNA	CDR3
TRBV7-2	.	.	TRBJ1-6	TGTGCCAGCAGCCGCCTGGACGGGAATTCACCCCTCCACTTT	CASSRLDGNSPLHF
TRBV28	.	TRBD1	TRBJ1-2	TGTGCCAGCACCGCGACAGGGACCTATGGCCACACCTTC	CASTATGTYGHTF
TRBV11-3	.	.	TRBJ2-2	TGTGCCAGCAGCCCCGGGGGGCGAGTGGGCACCGGGGAGCTGTTTTTT	CASSPGGRVGTGELFF
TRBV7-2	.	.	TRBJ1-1	TGTGCCAGCAGTACCGGTCCAGGGAACACTGAAGCTTTCTTT	CASSTGPGNTEAFF
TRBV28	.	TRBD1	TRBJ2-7	TGTGCCAGCAGTTCGACAGGGAGCTCCTACGAGCAGTACTTC	CASSSTGSSYEQYF
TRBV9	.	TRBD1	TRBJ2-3	TGTGCCAGCAGCGTACCAGACAGGGACCACACGCCCCCTACGCAGTATTTT	CASSVPDRDHTPPTQYF
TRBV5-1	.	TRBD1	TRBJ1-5	TGCGCCAGCAGCTCCGGGACAGGGGGTCAGCCCCAGCATTTT	CASSSGTGGQPQHF
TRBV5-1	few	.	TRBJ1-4	TGCGCCAGCAGCTTGACAGGGTTGGGTGAAAAACTGTTTTTT	CASSLTGLGEKLFF
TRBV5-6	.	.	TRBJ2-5	TGTGCCAGCAGCTTGGAACCTCTAAGGGCCCAAGAGACCCAGTACTTC	CASSLEPLRAQETQYF
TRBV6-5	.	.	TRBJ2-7	TGTGCCAGCAGTCGCCGGGACGCCAGGCCAAACGAGCAGTACTTC	CASSRRDARPNEQYF
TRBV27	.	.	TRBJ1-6	TGTGCCAGCAGTGCCAGGGTAGCGGGTGGTTCACCCCTCCACTTT	CASSARVAGGSPLHF
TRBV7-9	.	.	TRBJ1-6	TGTGCCAGCGGGGGGGGTGATAATTCACCCCTCCACTTT	CASGGGDNSPLHF
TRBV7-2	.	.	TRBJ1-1	TGTGCCAGCAGCGCAGGGTGGGCCACTGAAGCTTTCTTT	CASSAGWATEAFF
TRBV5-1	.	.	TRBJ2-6	TGCGCCAGCAGTTTAGACTCTGGGGCCAACGTCCTGACTTTC	CASSLDSGANVLTF
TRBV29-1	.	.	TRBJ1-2	TGCAGCGTTCGTGGACAGACCACGCGGATTAACTATGGCTACACCTTC	CSVRGQTTRINYGYTF
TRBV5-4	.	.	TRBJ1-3	TGTGCCAGCAGCTTGGGACAGAGCTCTGGAAACACCATATATTTT	CASSLGQSSGNTIYF
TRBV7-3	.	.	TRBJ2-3	TGTGCCAGCAGTAACTCAGGGACAGATACGCAGTATTTT	CASSNSGTDTQYF
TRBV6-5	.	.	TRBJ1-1	TGTGCCAGCAGTTACTCGAACGCAGGGAGAAGAGCTTTCTTT	CASSYSNAGRRAFF
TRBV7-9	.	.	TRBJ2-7	TGTGCCAGCAGCTTAGCAGGGATTACCTACGAGCAGTACTTC	CASSLAGITYEQYF
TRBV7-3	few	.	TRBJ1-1	TGTGCCAGCAGCTTTGCGGTGGGGACGCGGGAAGCTTTCTTT	CASSFAVGTREAFF
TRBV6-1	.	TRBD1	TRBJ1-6	TGTGCCAGCAGTCCTCGGACAGGGGAAAATTCACCCCTCCACTTT	CASSPRTGENSPLHF
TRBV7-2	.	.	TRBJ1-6	TGTGCCAGCAGCTTGGAGGCTGCCGGGCCCCTCCACTTT	CASSLEAAGPLHF
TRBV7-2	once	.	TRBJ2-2	TGTGCCAGCAGCTTAGGGAGGGTTTCCGGGGAGCTGTTTTTT	CASSLGRVSGELFF
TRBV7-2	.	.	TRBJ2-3	TGTGCCAGCAGCTTAGATCGGCGGGGGCCCTATACGCAGTATTTT	CASSLDRRGPYTQYF
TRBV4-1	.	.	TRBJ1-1	TGCGCCAGCAGCCAAGAAGGGGGAACCTACACTGAAGCTTTCTTT	CASSQEGGTYTEAFF
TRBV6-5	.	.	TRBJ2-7	TGTGCCACCCTGCGGCCAAACAGCCACGAGCAGTACTTC	CATLRPNSHEQYF